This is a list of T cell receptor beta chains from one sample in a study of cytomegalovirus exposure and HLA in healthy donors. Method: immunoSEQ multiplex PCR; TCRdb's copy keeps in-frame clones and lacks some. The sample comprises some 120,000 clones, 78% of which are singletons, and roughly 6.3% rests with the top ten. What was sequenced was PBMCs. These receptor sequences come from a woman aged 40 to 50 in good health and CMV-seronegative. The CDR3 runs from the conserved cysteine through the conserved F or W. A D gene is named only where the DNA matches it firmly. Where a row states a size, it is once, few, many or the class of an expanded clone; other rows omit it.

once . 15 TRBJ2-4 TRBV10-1 CASSLGQGGEGIQYF TGCGCCAGCAGCCTCGGACAGGGAGGGGAGGGCATTCAGTACTTC
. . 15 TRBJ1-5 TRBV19 CASSIQGRFNQPQHF TGTGCCAGTAGTATTCAGGGCCGATTCAATCAGCCCCAGCATTTT
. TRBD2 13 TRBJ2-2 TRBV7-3 CASTAGYPGELFF TGTGCCAGCACAGCGGGGTACCCTGGGGAGCTGTTTTTT
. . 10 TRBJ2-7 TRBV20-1 CSAGEYEQYF TGCAGTGCTGGGGAGTACGAGCAGTACTTC
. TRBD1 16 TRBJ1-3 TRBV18 CASSPPTGDSGNTIYF TGTGCCAGCTCACCACCCACAGGGGACTCTGGAAACACCATATATTTT
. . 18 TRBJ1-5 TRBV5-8 CASSLGPKQGLSNQPQHF TGTGCCAGCAGCTTAGGTCCCAAGCAGGGGTTGAGCAATCAGCCCCAGCATTTT
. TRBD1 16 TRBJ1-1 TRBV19 CASSLGQKILGTEAFF TGTGCCAGTAGTTTGGGACAGAAGATCCTGGGGACTGAAGCTTTCTTT
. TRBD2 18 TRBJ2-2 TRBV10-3 CAAGLRTSGRADTGELFF TGTGCCGCAGGGTTGAGAACTAGCGGGAGGGCCGACACCGGGGAGCTGTTTTTT
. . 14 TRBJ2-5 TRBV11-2 CASSLVQGAGTQYF TGTGCCAGCAGTCTAGTACAGGGTGCGGGGACCCAGTACTTC
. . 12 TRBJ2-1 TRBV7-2 CASSKTGGEQFF TGTGCCAGCAGCAAGACCGGGGGTGAGCAGTTCTTC
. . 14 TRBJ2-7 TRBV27 CASSFNRVTYEQYF TGTGCCAGCAGTTTCAACAGGGTCACCTACGAGCAGTACTTC
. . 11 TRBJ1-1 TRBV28 CASSFRGKAFF TGTGCCAGCAGTTTCCGAGGGAAAGCTTTCTTT
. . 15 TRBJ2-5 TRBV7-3 CASSLGRGQGQTQYF TGTGCCAGCAGCTTAGGGCGGGGGCAGGGGCAGACCCAGTACTTC
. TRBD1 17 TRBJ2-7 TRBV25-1 CASSELRRGTGGSEQYF TGTGCCAGCAGTGAATTGAGAAGAGGGACAGGGGGCAGTGAGCAGTACTTC
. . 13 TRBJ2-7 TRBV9 CASSRQQGYEQYF TGTGCCAGCAGCCGCCAACAGGGCTACGAGCAGTACTTC
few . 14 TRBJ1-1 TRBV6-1 CASRYRAENTEAFF TGTGCCAGCAGGTACAGGGCAGAGAACACTGAAGCTTTCTTT